This TCR beta chain was captured by sequencing in a study of shared clonotypes between healthy human individuals. Study at large: The study drew on a couple of women and a few men aged 18 to 49 as donors.

Method: immunoSEQ multiplex PCR; TCRdb's copy keeps in-frame clones and lacks some. The sample holds about 1,900,000 clones, less than 95% seen once. Only one count was recorded for this clone. The antigen is unknown. The V segment lost 7 bases and the J segment 7 bases; nucleotides outside the gene matches: 13. Germline lookup yields CDR1 SGHTA and CDR2 FQGNSA. The CDR3 extends over 14 amino acids. Naive CD8 populations comprised CD45RO-negative cells positively selected for CCR7, excluding terminally differentiated effector memory CD45RA+ cells. Broader study findings: In general, naive subsets displayed greater estimated richness than memory subsets did. The low donor count limited represented genetic and exposure-history diversity.

The chain links TRBV7-2 to TRBJ2-7, with 7 bases that match TRBD2. This sequence was found in a man younger than 30 in good health. The sample consisted of naive CD8+ T cells sorted from blood. CDR3 region: CASTPGGRAEEQYF. Here the CDR3 DNA reads TGTGCCAGCACCCCTGGGGGGAGGGCCGAAGAGCAGTACTTC.